The 9 T cell receptor beta chains reported below all come from one sample, sequenced in a study of T cell responses to AZD1222 COVID-19 vaccine. Data came from immunoSEQ multiplex PCR; TCRdb stores just in-frame clones and leaves some out. This repertoire shows about 170,000 clones, 90% found once; its top ten account for roughly 3.1%. This material consisted of peripheral blood, taken on day 0 of AZD1222 vaccination. Source of these receptors: an adult in good health.

The chain carries TRBV19 and TRBJ1-1; 9 bases map to TRBD1. Trimming cost V 9 bases and J 1 base; bases outside gene matches: 9. Germline loops: CDR1 LNHDA, CDR2 SQIVND (reference sequence). The CDR3 is 15 residues long. Here the CDR3 reads CASFRDRVGNTEAFF. CDR3 DNA sequence: TGTGCCAGCTTCCGGGACAGGGTTGGGAACACTGAAGCTTTCTTT.

The chain links TRBV5-4 to TRBJ2-5; TRBD2 matches 8 bases. This CDR3 is built from 15 residues. The germline gives CDR1 SGHNT, CDR2 YYREEE (reference sequence). The trim removed 3 bases at V and 1 base at J, leaving 5 bases unmatched. CDR3 protein: CASSYPTSGQETQYF. The CDR3 bases are TGTGCCAGCAGCTACCCCACTAGCGGCCAAGAGACCCAGTACTTC.

This clone was observed a few times. The rearrangement joins TRBV19 to TRBJ1-1, with TRBD1 matching over 9 bases. The CDR3 spans 15 residues. Germline V gene sequence: CDR1 LNHDA, CDR2 SQIVND (reference sequence). Unmatched junction bases numbered 3, after V lost 3 bases and J lost 1 base. The CDR3: CASSIRGQGNTEAFF. The CDR3 nucleotides read TGTGCCAGTAGTATTAGGGGACAGGGGAACACTGAAGCTTTCTTT.

Concerning this clone: Other DNA sequences from this sample encode an identical CDR3 as well. The gene calls are TRBV6-5 and TRBJ2-7, with 7 bases identical to TRBD1. The germline gives CDR1 MNHEY, CDR2 SVGAGI. V was clipped by 6 bases and J by 3 bases; unmatched bases: 2. This CDR3 is 12 amino acids long. CDR3 sequence: CASSGDSYEQYF. The CDR3 nucleotides are TGTGCCAGCAGCGGGGACAGCTACGAGCAGTACTTC.

The chain is built from TRBV27 and TRBJ1-2, with TRBD1 as a possible D gene (5 bases). V was cut by 4 bases and J by 5 bases, with 11 bases left in between. From germline, CDR1 is MNHEY and CDR2 SMNVEV (reference sequence). The CDR3 covers 13 residues. This CDR3 is CASSSQGRYGYTF. DNA for the CDR3: TGTGCCAGCAGTTCTCAGGGAAGGTATGGCTACACCTTC.

This rearrangement joins TRBV10-3 to TRBJ1-1; a weak D match, TRBD1 (6 bases). Germline values: CDR1 ENHRY, CDR2 SYGVKD. Trimming left V 4 bases short and J 2 bases short, with 29 bases between. The CDR3 consists of 20 residues. CDR3 sequence: CAISGGGGEQILGPNTEAFF. As DNA, the CDR3 is TGTGCCATCAGTGGGGGAGGGGGTGAACAGATCCTTGGCCCCAACACTGAAGCTTTCTTT.

This clone was counted at least ten times. The genes are TRBV19 and TRBJ2-7; no clear D. V was trimmed by 1 base and J by 7 bases, leaving 14 bases between them. In germline, CDR1 is LNHDA, CDR2 SQIVND (reference sequence). The CDR3 contains 14 residues. CDR3 residues: CASSIASGVREQYF. The CDR3 region has the DNA TGTGCCAGTAGTATAGCTTCCGGCGTCCGAGAGCAGTACTTC. The whole variable domain, remainder taken from reference TRBV19 and TRBJ2-7, is DGGITQSPKYLFRKEGQNVTLSCEQNLNHDAMYWYRQDPGQGLRLIYYSQIVNDFQKGDIAEGYSVSREKKESFPLTVTSAQKNPTAFYLCASSIASGVREQYFGPGTRLTVT.

The chain carries TRBV18 and TRBJ1-1; possible D gene TRBD1, 5 bases. The ends were cut back, 3 bases at V and 0 bases at J, with 20 bases in the middle. The length of the CDR3 is 18 residues. Germline loops: CDR1 KGHSH, CDR2 LQKENI. CDR3 DNA sequence: TGTGCCAGCTCACCTCTACCGGGACCGACTGGGCTGAACACTGAAGCTTTCTTT. This translates into CASSPLPGPTGLNTEAFF. The full variable domain, completed using reference TRBV18 and TRBJ1-1, is NAGVMQNPRHLVRRRGQEARLRCSPMKGHSHVYWYRQLPEEGLKFMVYLQKENIIDESGMPKERFSAEFPKEGPSILRIQQVVRGDSAAYFCASSPLPGPTGLNTEAFFGQGTRLTVV.

The rearrangement links TRBV11-3 to TRBJ2-2; maybe TRBD2 (5 bases). The CDR3 loop spans 14 amino acids. With 4 bases removed from V and 5 bases from J, the gap between germline ends came to 11 bases. Germline V CDR1 and CDR2: SGHNT, YENEEA. This chain's CDR3 is CASSSRRGTGELFF. DNA for the CDR3: TGTGCCAGCAGCTCCAGACGCGGGACCGGGGAGCTGTTTTTT.